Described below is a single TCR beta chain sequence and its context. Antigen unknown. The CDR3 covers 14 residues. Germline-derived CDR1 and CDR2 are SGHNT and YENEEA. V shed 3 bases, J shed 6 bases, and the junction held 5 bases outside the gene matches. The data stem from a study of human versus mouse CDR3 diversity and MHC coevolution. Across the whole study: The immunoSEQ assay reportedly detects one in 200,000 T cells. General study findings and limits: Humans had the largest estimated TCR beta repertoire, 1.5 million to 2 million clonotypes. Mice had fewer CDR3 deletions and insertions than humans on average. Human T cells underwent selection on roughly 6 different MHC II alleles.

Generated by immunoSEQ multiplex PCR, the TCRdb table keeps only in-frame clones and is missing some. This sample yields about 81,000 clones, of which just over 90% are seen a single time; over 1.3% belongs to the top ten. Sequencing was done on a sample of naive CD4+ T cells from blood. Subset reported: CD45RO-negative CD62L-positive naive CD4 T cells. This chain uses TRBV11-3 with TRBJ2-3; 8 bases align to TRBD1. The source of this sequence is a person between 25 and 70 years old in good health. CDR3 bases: TGTGCCAGCAGCTTGGCAGGGGGCATTGATACGCAGTATTTT. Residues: CASSLAGGIDTQYF. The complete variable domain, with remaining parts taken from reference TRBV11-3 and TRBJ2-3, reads EAGVVQSPRYKIIEKKQPVAFWCNPISGHNTLYWYLQNLGQGPELLIRYENEEAVDDSQLPKDRFSAERLKGVDSTLKIQPAELGDSAVYLCASSLAGGIDTQYFGPGTRLTVL.